Listed here is a single T cell receptor (beta chain). Its antigen is not known. The V and J ends lost 6 bases and 4 bases, in that order; junction bases with no gene match: 3. The length of the CDR3 is 13 residues. Sequencing was performed with immunoSEQ multiplex PCR; in TCRdb, only in-frame clones are kept and a portion is missing. The sample comprises roughly 140,000 clones, 90% to 95% of which are singletons, and more than 1.3% rests with the top ten. The data were taken from a study of T cell responses to AZD1222 COVID-19 vaccine. Broader study findings: Only a handful of AZD1222 recipients, several in all, had baseline seropositivity. No day 14 peak samples; only post-peak repertoires were characterized.

This chain joins TRBV12-3 or TRBV12-4 and TRBJ1-2; 9 nucleotides match TRBD1. The TCR originated in an adult who received the AZD1222 COVID-19 vaccine. The sample was peripheral blood, taken 28 days after the second AZD1222 dose. This CDR3 is CASSRDRVYGYTF. CDR3 DNA: TGTGCCAGCAGCCGGGACAGGGTCTATGGCTACACCTTC.